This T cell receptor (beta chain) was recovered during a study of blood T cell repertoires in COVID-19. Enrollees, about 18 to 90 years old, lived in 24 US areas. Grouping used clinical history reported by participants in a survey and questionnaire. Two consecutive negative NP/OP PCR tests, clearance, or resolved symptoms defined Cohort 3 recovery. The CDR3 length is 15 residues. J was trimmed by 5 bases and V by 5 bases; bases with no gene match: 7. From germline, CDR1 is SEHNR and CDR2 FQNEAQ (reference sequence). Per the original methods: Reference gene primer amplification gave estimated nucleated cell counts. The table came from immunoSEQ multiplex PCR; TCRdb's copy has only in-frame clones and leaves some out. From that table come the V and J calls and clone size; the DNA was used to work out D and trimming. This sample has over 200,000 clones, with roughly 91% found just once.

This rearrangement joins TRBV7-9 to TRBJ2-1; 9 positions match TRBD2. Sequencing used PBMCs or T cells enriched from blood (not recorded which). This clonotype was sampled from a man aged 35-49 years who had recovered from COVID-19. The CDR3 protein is CASSLTQRGDNEQFF. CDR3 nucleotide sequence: TGTGCCAGCAGCCTAACCCAGCGGGGGGACAATGAGCAGTTCTTC.